These T cell receptor beta chains were read from a single sample in a study of T-cell memory formation after mild COVID-19. TCRdb recomputed calls from the 5' RACE reads with MiXCR, one row per CDR3 protein. Among 380,000 or so distinct CDR3 sequences, approximately 14% were seen once, and the ten largest hold 22%. Sequences were obtained from PBMCs or a T cell subset sorted from them (not recorded which). The receptors come from a man between 18 and 35 years old who had mild COVID-19 (a few samples of this study predate the infection). Cell type and time point are not known. Both conserved end residues are part of each CDR3. Fields, in order: clone size, J gene, D gene, V gene, CDR3 DNA, CDR3 protein. A D gene is named only where the DNA matches it firmly. Some rows mark clone size as missing; the rest say once, few, many or name a class of expanded clone.

many TRBJ1-2 TRBD1 TRBV18 TGTGCCAGCTCACCTAATGGACAGGGTGGAGGCTACACCTTC CASSPNGQGGGYTF
. TRBJ1-1 . TRBV7-2 TGTGCCAGCAGCTTGCCGGGTCTAATCCCTAAAGCTTTCTTT CASSLPGLIPKAFF
few TRBJ1-6 . TRBV2 TGTGCCAGCAGTGATGCAGGGCCAGAGTCACCCCTCCACTTT CASSDAGPESPLHF
few TRBJ1-5 . TRBV7-8 TGTGCCAGCAGTGAGACTCCCCAGCATTTT CASSETPQHF
. TRBJ2-1 TRBD2 TRBV13 TGTGCCAGCAGCCTCACCCCCGGGACTAGCGGAAAAAATGAGCAGTTCTTC CASSLTPGTSGKNEQFF
many TRBJ2-2 TRBD2 TRBV6-4 TGTGCCAGCAGTGGACTAGCGGGGAACACCGGGGAGCTGTTTTTT CASSGLAGNTGELFF
many TRBJ2-1 TRBD2 TRBV2 TGTGCCAGCAGTGAAACTAGCGGGCTCTACAATGAGCAGTTCTTC CASSETSGLYNEQFF
few TRBJ1-1 . TRBV6-2/TRBV6-3 TGTGCCAGCAGTTACTCGAGAGGGGACACTGAAGCTTTCTTT CASSYSRGDTEAFF
few TRBJ2-7 TRBD1 TRBV18 TGTGCCAGCTCAGCAGCCGGGACAGGGGATTACGAGCAGTACTTC CASSAAGTGDYEQYF
. TRBJ2-7 . TRBV5-4 TGTGCCAGCAGCGACAAACGGACCTACGAGCAGTACTTC CASSDKRTYEQYF
. TRBJ1-1 TRBD1 TRBV7-9 TGTGCCAGCAGCTTAGGTCAGGGGGAGTTGGCTGGCCGCACTGAAGCTTTCTTT CASSLGQGELAGRTEAFF
. TRBJ2-2 TRBD1 TRBV10-3 TGTGCCACCGGGGACAGGGAGGTTCCCGGGGAGCTGTTTTTT CATGDREVPGELFF
. TRBJ1-6 TRBD1 TRBV12-3/TRBV12-4 TGTGCCAGCAGTTTCGGGGACAGGGACTTCTCACCCCTCCACTTT CASSFGDRDFSPLHF
many TRBJ1-1 . TRBV5-1 TGCGCCAGCAGCCATCCTCGGGGGTCCGGACCCACTGAAGCTTTCTTT CASSHPRGSGPTEAFF
many TRBJ2-3 TRBD1 TRBV10-3 TGTGCCATCAGTGCGGACAGGGGGCCCACAGATACGCAGTATTTT CAISADRGPTDTQYF
few TRBJ2-3 . TRBV12-3/TRBV12-4 TGTGCCAGCCGGCCGGCAGGGAGCACAGATACGCAGTATTTT CASRPAGSTDTQYF
few TRBJ2-1 TRBD2 TRBV4-3 TGCGCCAGCAGCCAAGATCCAGGGCGGGGGGGCTACAATGAGCAGTTCTTC CASSQDPGRGGYNEQFF
. TRBJ1-1 TRBD1 TRBV10-3 TGTGCCATCAGGTGGGACAGGGCGGACACTGAAGCTTTCTTT CAIRWDRADTEAFF
few TRBJ2-3 . TRBV4-3 TGCGCCAGCAGCCAAGCTAGCCTCGGAGGTACGCAGTATTTT CASSQASLGGTQYF
many TRBJ1-6 . TRBV12-3/TRBV12-4 TGTGCCAGCAGTTACCAGGGCAATAATTCACCCCTCCACTTT CASSYQGNNSPLHF
few TRBJ1-5 . TRBV5-5 TGTGCCAGCAGCTTGAGTTCGGAGGGGGAGGGCAATCAGCCCCAGCATTTT CASSLSSEGEGNQPQHF
few TRBJ2-3 . TRBV7-9 TGTGCCAGCAGCTTAGGGGGGGCCCCCCTTACAGATACGCAGTATTTT CASSLGGAPLTDTQYF
. TRBJ2-7 . TRBV20-1 TGCAGTGCAACCGGACAAGGAAGATACGAGCAGTACTTC CSATGQGRYEQYF
few TRBJ1-4 . TRBV11-2 TGTGCCAGCAGTCGAAGAACTACAACTAATGAAAAACTGTTTTTT CASSRRTTTNEKLFF
many TRBJ1-1 . TRBV7-6 TGTGCCAGCAGCCTTGTGGGGGGCGAAGTCACTGAAGCTTTCTTT CASSLVGGEVTEAFF
many TRBJ1-1 . TRBV5-4 TGTGCCAGCAGCCGGGGCCAGGAGTTGAACACTGAAGCTTTCTTT CASSRGQELNTEAFF
few TRBJ2-1 . TRBV6-5 TGTGCCAGCAGTAGAAGGACAGTCTACAATGAGCAGTTCTTC CASSRRTVYNEQFF
. TRBJ2-5 . TRBV3-1 TGTGCCAGCAGCCAAGAGGTGACCCAGTACTTC CASSQEVTQYF
few TRBJ1-4 . TRBV5-1 TGCGCCAGCAGCTTACGGGGGATCCGTGAAAAACTGTTTTTT CASSLRGIREKLFF
many TRBJ2-1 . TRBV20-1 TGCAGTGCTGCCGGAGAGGGTGATGAGCAGTTCTTC CSAAGEGDEQFF
. TRBJ1-1 . TRBV12-3/TRBV12-4 TGTGCCAGCAGACCAGACGTCTCTGCTAACACTGAAGCTTTCTTT CASRPDVSANTEAFF
. TRBJ2-5 . TRBV18 TGTGCCAGCTCAGACCAGCAGACCCAGTACTTC CASSDQQTQYF
. TRBJ2-5 TRBD2 TRBV20-1 TGCAGTGCTAGAGATACGGCGAGACTAGCGGGCGGGACCCAGTACTTC CSARDTARLAGGTQYF
few TRBJ2-1 . TRBV7-9 TGTGCCAGCAGTTCCCAAGGGCTTCCCGGGAATGAGCAGTTCTTC CASSSQGLPGNEQFF
. TRBJ2-7 . TRBV7-2 TGTGCCAGCAGCTTAGCACTTGGCAGGGTACACTACGAGCAGTACTTC CASSLALGRVHYEQYF
. TRBJ1-5 . TRBV3-1 TGTGCCAGCAGCCAAGGAGGAGTCGTTGGGAACACTCAGCCCCAGCATTTT CASSQGGVVGNTQPQHF
. TRBJ2-2 . TRBV4-2 TGTGCCAGCAGCCAAGATCTCTGGGCCGGGGAGCTGTTTTTT CASSQDLWAGELFF
. TRBJ2-2 TRBD2 TRBV7-8 TGTGCCAGCAGGGGACTAGCGGGGGTTACCGCCGGGGAGCTGTTTTTT CASRGLAGVTAGELFF
few TRBJ2-3 TRBD2 TRBV6-5 TGTGCCAGCAGACTAATCACCACCGGGGGGGACCACATGGATACGCAGTATTTT CASRLITTGGDHMDTQYF
. TRBJ1-6 . TRBV15 TGTGCCACCAGCAGAGTCCCCCTGGGTTCACCCCTCCACTTT CATSRVPLGSPLHF